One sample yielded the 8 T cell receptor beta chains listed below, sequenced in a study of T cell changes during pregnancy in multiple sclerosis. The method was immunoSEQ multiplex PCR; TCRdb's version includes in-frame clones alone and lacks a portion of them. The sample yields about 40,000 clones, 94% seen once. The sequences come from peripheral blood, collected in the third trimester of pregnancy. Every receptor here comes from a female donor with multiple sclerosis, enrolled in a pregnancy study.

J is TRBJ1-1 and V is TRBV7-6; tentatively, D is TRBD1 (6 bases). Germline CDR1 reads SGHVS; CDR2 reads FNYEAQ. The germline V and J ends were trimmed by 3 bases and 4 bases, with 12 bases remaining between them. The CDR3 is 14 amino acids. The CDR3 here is CASSFEGGSTEAFF. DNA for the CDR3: TGTGCCAGCAGCTTCGAGGGGGGGAGCACTGAAGCTTTCTTT.

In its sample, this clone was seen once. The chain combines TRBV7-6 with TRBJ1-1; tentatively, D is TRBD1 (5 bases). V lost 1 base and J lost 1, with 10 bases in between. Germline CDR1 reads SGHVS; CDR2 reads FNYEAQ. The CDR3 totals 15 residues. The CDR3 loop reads CASSLVRGGNTEAFF. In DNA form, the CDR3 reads TGTGCCAGCAGCTTAGTAAGGGGTGGGAACACTGAAGCTTTCTTT.

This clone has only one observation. CDR3 DNA sequence: TGTGCCACCAGTCCGCTAGCGGGTAGCACAGATACGCAGTATTTT. Its translation: CATSPLAGSTDTQYF. The chain joins TRBV15 to TRBJ2-3; 8 bases align to TRBD2. Trimming at V came to 6 bases and at J to 0 bases, leaving 5 bases not matched to a gene. From germline, CDR1 is LNHNV and CDR2 YYDKDF (reference sequence). The CDR3 has 15 residues.

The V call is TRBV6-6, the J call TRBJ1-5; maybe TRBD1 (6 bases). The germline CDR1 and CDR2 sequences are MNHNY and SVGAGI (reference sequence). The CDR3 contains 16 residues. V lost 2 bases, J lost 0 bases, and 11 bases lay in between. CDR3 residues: CASSYPQGLSNQPQHF. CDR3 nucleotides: TGTGCCAGCAGTTACCCTCAGGGGCTTAGCAATCAGCCCCAGCATTTT.

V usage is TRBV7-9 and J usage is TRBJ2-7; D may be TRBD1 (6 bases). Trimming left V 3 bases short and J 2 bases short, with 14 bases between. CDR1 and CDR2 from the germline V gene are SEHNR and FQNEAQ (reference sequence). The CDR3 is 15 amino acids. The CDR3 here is CASSFAQGLPYEQYF. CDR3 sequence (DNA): TGTGCCAGCAGCTTCGCTCAGGGGCTCCCCTACGAGCAGTACTTC.

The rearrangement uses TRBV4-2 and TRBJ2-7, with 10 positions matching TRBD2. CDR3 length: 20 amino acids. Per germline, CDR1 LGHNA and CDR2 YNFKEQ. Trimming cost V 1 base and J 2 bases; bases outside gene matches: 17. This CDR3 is CASSQVRPKTRAGGPYEQYF. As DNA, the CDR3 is TGTGCCAGCAGCCAAGTTCGCCCAAAAACCCGAGCGGGAGGGCCCTACGAGCAGTACTTC.

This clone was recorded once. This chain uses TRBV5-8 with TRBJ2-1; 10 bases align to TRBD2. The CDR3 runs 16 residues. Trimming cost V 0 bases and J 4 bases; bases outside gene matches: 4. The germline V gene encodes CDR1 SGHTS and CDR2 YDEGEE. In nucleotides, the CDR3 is TGTGCCAGCAGCTTGGTCGGACTAGCGGCTTACAATGAGCAGTTCTTC. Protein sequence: CASSLVGLAAYNEQFF.

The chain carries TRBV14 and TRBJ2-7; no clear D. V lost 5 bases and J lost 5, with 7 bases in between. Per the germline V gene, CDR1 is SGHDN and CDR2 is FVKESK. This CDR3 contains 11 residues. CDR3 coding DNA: TGTGCCAGCAGCAGCCGCAACGAGCAGTACTTC. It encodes CASSSRNEQYF.